This T cell receptor beta chain emerged from a study of blood T cell repertoires in COVID-19. The CDR3 is 16 amino acids. The germline CDR1 and CDR2 sequences are KGHSH and LQKENI. Deletions cut 4 bases from V and 5 bases from J, with 15 bases between. The table came from immunoSEQ multiplex PCR; TCRdb's copy has only in-frame clones and leaves some out. The sample holds a few hundred thousand clones, 80% to 90% seen once. The clonotype was recovered from a woman aged 40 to 50 who had recovered from COVID-19. The V call is TRBV18, the J call TRBJ1-6; D might be TRBD1 (5 bases). The material sequenced was peripheral blood. CDR3 in DNA: TGTGCCAGCTCACTGGCAGGGATAGCTAATAATTCACCCCTCCACTTT. Its protein is CASSLAGIANNSPLHF.